Shown below are 3 T cell receptor beta chains from a single sample sequenced in a study of blood T cell repertoires in COVID-19. TCRdb's copy holds only in-frame clones and misses some; the assay was immunoSEQ multiplex PCR. The data hold around 300,000 clones, with 85% to 90% observed a single time. The sample comprised PBMCs or T cells enriched from blood (not recorded which). All receptors come from a woman aged 18-29 years who had recovered from COVID-19.

CDR3 nucleotide sequence: TGCGCCAGCAGCCCGGGACTAGCGGGCCAAGAGACCCAGTACTTC. It is translated as CASSPGLAGQETQYF. The chain joins TRBV4-1 to TRBJ2-5; 12 nucleotides align to TRBD2. CDR1 is MGHRA, CDR2 YSYEKL, per germline. This CDR3 is built from 15 residues. V was clipped by 4 bases and J by 1 base; unmatched bases: 1.

The J gene is TRBJ1-5, the V gene TRBV5-8; perhaps TRBD1 as D (6 bases). V was clipped by 4 bases and J by 5 bases, with 16 bases between them. CDR1 and CDR2 (germline): SGHTS, YDEGEE. The CDR3 extends over 15 amino acids. CDR3 region: CASSLRDTGDQPQHF. CDR3 DNA: TGTGCCAGCAGCCTCCGGGACACCGGTGATCAGCCCCAGCATTTT.

This sequence joins TRBV4-1 and TRBJ1-2, with D uncertain. CDR3 length: 14 residues. Trimming cost V 2 bases and J 5 bases, with 12 bases left between them. Germline loops: CDR1 MGHRA, CDR2 YSYEKL. CDR3 nucleotides: TGCGCCAGCAGCCAACGGGAGGGAGTTTATGGCTACACCTTC. This translates into CASSQREGVYGYTF.